What follows are 14 T cell receptor beta chains derived from one specimen sequenced in a study of T cell responses to AZD1222 COVID-19 vaccine. Method: immunoSEQ multiplex PCR; TCRdb's copy keeps in-frame clones and lacks some. Of approximately 100,000 clones in the sample, 91% were seen once. The specimen comprised peripheral blood, sampled on day 0 of AZD1222 vaccination. These TCRs come from an adult in good health.

CDR3 amino acids: CASSLGQGAQPQHF. CDR3 DNA: TGTGCCAGCAGTCTCGGACAGGGGGCTCAGCCCCAGCATTTT. The chain joins TRBV28 to TRBJ1-5, with 11 bases matching TRBD1. The CDR3 runs to 14 residues. The ends lost 5 bases at V and 6 bases at J; junction bases unmatched: 3. Germline CDR1 and CDR2: MDHEN and SYDVKM.

V usage is TRBV5-6 and J usage is TRBJ1-6; 7 positions match TRBD1. Per the germline V gene, CDR1 is SGHDT and CDR2 is YYEEEE. This CDR3 region has 13 residues. V shed 6 bases and J 8 bases; nucleotides not matched to a gene: 5. The CDR3 region has the DNA TGTGCCAGCACGAGGGACAGAGATTCACCCCTCCACTTT. Amino acid sequence: CASTRDRDSPLHF.

V gene TRBV30 combines with J gene TRBJ1-2; D gene unclear. In germline, CDR1 is GTSNPN, CDR2 SVGIG (reference sequence). V shed 0 bases and J shed 3 bases, with 20 bases lying between them. CDR3 length equals 17 residues. CDR3 nucleotides: TGTGCCTGGAGTGTACCCCCGGGTCTATCGGACTACTATGGCTACACCTTC. Amino acid sequence: CAWSVPPGLSDYYGYTF.

This clone was seen only once. The rearrangement joins TRBV7-9 to TRBJ2-7; TRBD1 might be the D (6 bases). CDR3 length: 18 residues. Trimming stripped 5 bases from V and 1 base from J, with 24 bases between. Germline V gene data show CDR1 as SEHNR and CDR2 as FQNEAQ (reference sequence). DNA for the CDR3: TGTGCCAGCAGCCCTGTTGGGGGACACAGGGCTTTATCCTACGAGCAGTACTTC. This encodes CASSPVGGHRALSYEQYF.

The chain recombines TRBV27 with TRBJ1-2, with TRBD1 matching over 9 bases. The CDR3 has 14 amino acids. Germline CDR1 and CDR2: MNHEY and SMNVEV (reference sequence). V shed 4 bases, J shed 4 bases, and the junction held 4 bases outside the gene matches. This CDR3 is CASSSRDRAYGYTF. The CDR3 DNA is TGTGCCAGCAGTTCCCGGGACAGGGCCTATGGCTACACCTTC.

The V and J genes are TRBV4-2 and TRBJ2-7; 10 bases align to TRBD1. Trimming at V came to 0 bases and at J to 7 bases, leaving 6 bases not matched to a gene. CDR1 and CDR2 from the germline V gene are LGHNA and YNFKEQ. There are 15 residues in the CDR3. The CDR3 nucleotides read TGTGCCAGCAGCCAAGAAGGGACAGGGGTGGGAGAGCAGTACTTC. Its protein is CASSQEGTGVGEQYF.

This clone showed up just once. V gene TRBV4-3 combines with J gene TRBJ2-1, with 7 nucleotides matching TRBD2. Trimming cost V 0 bases and J 8 bases; bases outside gene matches: 10. The CDR3 has 16 amino acids. Germline CDR1 LGHNA, CDR2 YSLEER. CDR3 sequence (DNA): TGCGCCAGCAGCCAAGATCTTTTAAGGGGAGGGGATGAGCAGTTCTTC. Encoded protein: CASSQDLLRGGDEQFF.

The chain links TRBV27 to TRBJ2-1; maybe TRBD1 (6 bases). The germline gives CDR1 MNHEY, CDR2 SMNVEV (reference sequence). V dropped 5 bases and J dropped 0 bases, with 11 bases sitting between them. There are 15 residues in the CDR3. In DNA, the CDR3 is TGTGCCAGCAGTCTGGGGGCGAGCTCCTACAATGAGCAGTTCTTC. This translates into CASSLGASSYNEQFF.

The chain joins TRBV19 to TRBJ2-6; 10 bases agree with TRBD1. Trimming cost V 6 bases and J 1 base; bases outside gene matches: 6. This CDR3 comprises 17 residues. Germline CDR1 LNHDA, CDR2 SQIVND (reference sequence). The CDR3 loop reads CASSPGTGVSGANVLTF. In nucleotides, the CDR3 is TGTGCCAGTAGCCCCGGGACAGGGGTTTCTGGGGCCAACGTCCTGACTTTC.

V and J are TRBV5-1 and TRBJ1-1; no firm D call. From germline, CDR1 is SGHRS and CDR2 YFSETQ. The CDR3 runs 13 residues. The ends were cut back, 0 bases at V and 4 bases at J, with 7 bases in the middle. The CDR3 sequence is CASSLVPSTEAFF. CDR3 DNA: TGCGCCAGCAGCTTGGTACCGAGCACTGAAGCTTTCTTT.

This sequence joins TRBV30 and TRBJ1-3; TRBD1 matches at 7 bases. Germline-derived CDR1 and CDR2 are GTSNPN and SVGIG (reference sequence). This CDR3 has 18 residues. V lost 4 bases, J lost 0 bases, and 15 bases stayed unmatched. CDR3 DNA sequence: TGTGCCTGGACGACAGGGACCTACCTAATTTACTCTGGAAACACCATATATTTT. Translated, it gives CAWTTGTYLIYSGNTIYF.

The CDR3 DNA reads TGTGCCATCAGGAGAGGGAGGGACACCGGGGAGCTGTTTTTT. Translation: CAIRRGRDTGELFF. The chain couples TRBV10-3 to TRBJ2-2; the match to TRBD2 covers 7 bases. The CDR3 is 14 residues long. Germline V gives CDR1 ENHRY, CDR2 SYGVKD. V was clipped by 6 bases and J by 3 bases; unmatched bases: 4.

The rearrangement links TRBV29-1 to TRBJ1-1; D unresolved. Trimming left V 5 bases short and J 1 base short, with 11 bases between. The CDR3 totals 13 residues. Per germline, CDR1 SQVTM and CDR2 ANQGSEA. The CDR3 DNA reads TGCAGCGTTTCTGCGAACCAGAACACTGAAGCTTTCTTT. Residues: CSVSANQNTEAFF.

V gene TRBV4-3 combines with J gene TRBJ2-2; no clear D. V was shortened by 2 bases and J by 6 bases, with 16 bases between the two germline ends. This CDR3 is built from 16 residues. Germline CDR1 reads LGHNA; CDR2 reads YSLEER. This CDR3 is CASSQSPVGSAGELFF. In nucleotides, the CDR3 is TGCGCCAGCAGCCAATCCCCGGTGGGCTCGGCCGGGGAGCTGTTTTTT.